This T cell receptor beta chain was captured by sequencing in a study of CD8+CD57+ T cells in acquired aplastic anemia. For the study at large: Sorted cells (CD4+ and CD8+) yielded DNA amounts that averaged roughly 3.2 ug. Findings and limits, study-wide: Researchers reported that CD8+ Simpson's diversity was not significantly different in patients versus controls.

Patients chosen for sequencing had shown CD8+CD57+ cell expansion by flow cytometry. Prior therapy had not been administered to any patient at the time of blood sampling. Profiles of TCR beta VDJ and CDR3 were generated from a genomic DNA template. TCRdb processed the reads anew with MiXCR; each CDR3 protein has one entry. Of some 160,000 distinct CDR3 sequences in the sample, around 48% were seen once. This clonotype came up many times. As yet, its antigen is unknown. Trimming pared 5 bases from V and 0 bases from J, leaving 12 bases between. The CDR3 has 15 residues. CDR1 and CDR2 (germline): SGHTA, FQGTGA.

The sample was sorted CD4+, CD8+, or CD8+CD57+ T cells (not recorded which) from PBMCs. This receptor was taken from a human donor with aplastic anemia. V is TRBV7-3 and J is TRBJ2-3; a possible D gene is TRBD1 (7 bases). The CDR3 spells CASSPQGTSTDTQYF. The CDR3 bases are TGTGCCAGCAGCCCACAGGGGACTAGCACAGATACGCAGTATTTT.